This T cell receptor beta chain appears in the sequencing data of a study of T cells in Graves' hyperthyroidism and ophthalmopathy. Study results and caveats: Ophthalmopathy was distinguished from stable hyperthyroidism by 13 V-J signatures.

From RNA transcripts, TCR beta CDR3 regions were amplified. The TCR CDR3 first-round RT-PCR relied on the HTBI primer set. TCRdb used MiXCR to reprocess the multiplex PCR reads, holding one entry per CDR3 protein. This table holds 450,000 to 500,000 distinct CDR3 sequences, around a fifth found once. This clonotype has a handful of counts. Its matching antigen is unknown. V lost 0 bases and J 1 base, leaving 9 bases between the germline ends. Per germline, CDR1 ENHRY and CDR2 SYGVKD. CDR3 length equals 15 residues. Subjects with ophthalmopathy showed a Clinical Activity Score no lower than 3, a NOSPECS grade no lower than 4, and a duration shorter than 3 months.

The chain combines TRBV10-3 with TRBJ2-5; D not resolved. The sequence derives from a woman in her 70s with Graves' ophthalmopathy. The sample taken for sequencing was blood. The CDR3 DNA reads TGTGCCATCAGTGAGTCCGGGCGGATCCAAGAGACCCAGTACTTC. This encodes CAISESGRIQETQYF.